This TCR beta chain was retrieved from a study of tumor-infiltrating lymphocytes in primary liver carcinoma. Study context: The patients, men and women alike, were aged 30 to 69 years.

Total RNA and DNA came together from approximately 20-30 mg of bulk tissue without cell sorting. Turning to this clonotype: At one end, the junction sequence differs from germline, possibly due to a read error.

Synthesis of TCR beta cDNA was carried out from 500 ng total RNA with a constant-region primer. Amplification in three nested multiplex PCR rounds with slightly modified ARM-PCR gave rise to TCR beta libraries. The first two PCR rounds, roughly 10 cycles each, used TRBV1-TRBV30 forward primers and a C-beta reverse primer. Each CDR3 protein is one row after TCRdb ran MiXCR on the multiplex PCR reads. The profile shows 90,000 to 150,000 distinct CDR3 sequences, around 70% of them singletons. The CDR3 runs 13 residues. Germline CDR1 and CDR2: MNHEY and SVGAGI. Material for sequencing was tumor-adjacent normal liver tissue. The sequence came from a woman aged 55-75 years with primary liver carcinoma and hepatitis B virus infection. The chain is built from TRBV6-5 and TRBJ2-2, with 9 bases matching TRBD2. CDR3 loop: CASNRGREGELFF. CDR3 in DNA: TGTGCCAGCAACCGTGGGCGGGAGGGGGAGCTATTTTTT.